This T cell receptor (beta chain) was sequenced for a study of T-cell memory formation after mild COVID-19. TCRdb analysed the 5' RACE reads with MiXCR anew, one entry per CDR3 protein. The sample includes fewer than 700,000 distinct CDR3 sequences, about a sixth of them seen just once. The CDR3 is made up of 12 amino acids. V shed 4 bases and J shed 8 bases, with 12 bases lying between them. Germline V gives CDR1 SGHRS, CDR2 YFSETQ. This receptor was obtained from an adult woman who had mild COVID-19 (a few samples of this study predate the infection). Cell type and time point are not known. Specimen: PBMCs or a T cell subset sorted from them (not recorded which). The rearrangement uses TRBV5-1 and TRBJ1-2; D might be TRBD1 (5 bases). The CDR3: CASSANRDGYTF. The CDR3 DNA is TGCGCCAGCAGCGCCAACCGGGACGGCTACACCTTC.